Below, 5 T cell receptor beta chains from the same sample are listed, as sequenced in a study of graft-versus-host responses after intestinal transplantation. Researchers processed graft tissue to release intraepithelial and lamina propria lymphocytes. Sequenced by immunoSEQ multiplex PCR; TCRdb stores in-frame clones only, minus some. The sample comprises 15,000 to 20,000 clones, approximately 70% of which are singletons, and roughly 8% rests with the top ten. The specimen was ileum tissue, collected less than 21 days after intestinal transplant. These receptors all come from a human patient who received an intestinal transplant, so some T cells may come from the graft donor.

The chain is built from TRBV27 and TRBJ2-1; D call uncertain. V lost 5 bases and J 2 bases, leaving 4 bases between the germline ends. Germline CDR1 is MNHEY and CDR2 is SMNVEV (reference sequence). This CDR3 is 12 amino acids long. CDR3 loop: CASSPAYNEQFF. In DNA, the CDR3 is TGTGCCAGCAGTCCCGCCTACAATGAGCAGTTCTTC.

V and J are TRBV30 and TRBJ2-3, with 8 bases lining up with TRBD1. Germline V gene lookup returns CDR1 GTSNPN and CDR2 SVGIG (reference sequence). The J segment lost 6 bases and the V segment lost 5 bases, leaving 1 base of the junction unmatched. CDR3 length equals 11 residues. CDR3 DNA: TGTGCCTGGTGGGACAGGGATACGCAGTATTTT. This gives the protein CAWWDRDTQYF. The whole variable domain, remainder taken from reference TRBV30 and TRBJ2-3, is SQTIHQWPATLVQPVGSPLSLECTVEGTSNPNLYWYRQAAGRGLQLLFYSVGIGQISSEVPQNLSASRPQDRQFILSSKKLLLSDSGFYLCAWWDRDTQYFGPGTRLTVL.

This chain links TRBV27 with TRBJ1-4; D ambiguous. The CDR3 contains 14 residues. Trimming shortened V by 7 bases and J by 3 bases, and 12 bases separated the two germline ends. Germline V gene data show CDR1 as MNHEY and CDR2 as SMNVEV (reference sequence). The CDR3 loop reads CASTLNGANEKLFF. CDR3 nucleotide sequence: TGTGCCAGCACACTAAACGGGGCTAATGAAAAACTGTTTTTT.

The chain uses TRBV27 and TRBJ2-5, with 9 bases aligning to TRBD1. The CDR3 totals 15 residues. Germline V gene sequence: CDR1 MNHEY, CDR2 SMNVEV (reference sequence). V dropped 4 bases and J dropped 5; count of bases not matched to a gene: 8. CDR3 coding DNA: TGTGCCAGCAGTTCTTGGGACAGGGCAGCGGAGACCCAGTACTTC. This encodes CASSSWDRAAETQYF.

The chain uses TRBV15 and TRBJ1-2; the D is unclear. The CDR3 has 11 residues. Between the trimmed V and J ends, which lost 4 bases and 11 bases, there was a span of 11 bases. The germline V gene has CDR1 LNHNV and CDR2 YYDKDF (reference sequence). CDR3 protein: CATSNPKRYTF. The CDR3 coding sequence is TGTGCCACCAGCAACCCAAAGCGGTACACCTTC.